This entry lists 30 T cell receptor beta chains sequenced from one sample in a study of blood T cell repertoires in COVID-19. Profiled with immunoSEQ multiplex PCR; TCRdb holds only in-frame clones, not every one. The table has 400,000 or so clones, less than 95% seen once. The specimen was PBMCs or T cells enriched from blood (not recorded which). Receptors originate from a man younger than 35 who had recovered from COVID-19.

V usage is TRBV7-2 and J usage is TRBJ1-2, with TRBD1 identical over 9 bases. Germline lookup yields CDR1 SGHTA and CDR2 FQGNSA. This CDR3 comprises 14 residues. Trimming removed 5 bases from V and 7 bases from J; junction bases left unmatched: 8. The CDR3 sequence is CASSRDRVGSGYTF. In DNA, the CDR3 is TGTGCCAGCAGCAGGGACAGGGTAGGGTCTGGCTACACCTTC.

The J gene is TRBJ1-6, the V gene TRBV7-3; D is unresolved. Germline lookup yields CDR1 SGHTA and CDR2 FQGTGA. Trimming pared 5 bases from V and 9 bases from J, leaving 17 bases between. CDR3 length: 15 residues. The CDR3 is CASSPTTGIRSPLHF. In DNA, the CDR3 is TGTGCCAGCAGCCCAACGACCGGGATCCGTTCACCCCTCCACTTT.

This clone has only one observation. The chain carries TRBV19 and TRBJ1-2; 8 nucleotides line up with TRBD1. Germline CDR1 LNHDA, CDR2 SQIVND (reference sequence). The ends lost 7 bases at V and 4 bases at J; junction bases unmatched: 2. There are 12 residues in the CDR3. The CDR3: CASTDRGYGYTF. As DNA, the CDR3 is TGTGCCAGTACCGACAGGGGCTATGGCTACACCTTC.

The CDR3 here is CASSNPDRGQGQPQHF. Here the CDR3 DNA reads TGTGCCAGTAGTAATCCGGACAGGGGGCAGGGTCAGCCCCAGCATTTT. The chain recombines TRBV19 with TRBJ1-5; 11 bases are shared with TRBD1. The V segment lost 4 bases and the J segment 6 bases; nucleotides outside the gene matches: 8. The V gene's germline CDR1 is LNHDA and CDR2 SQIVND (reference sequence). CDR3 size: 16 residues.

This sequence joins TRBV2 and TRBJ1-4; D uncertain. Trimming left V 10 bases short and J 4 bases short, with 13 bases between. The CDR3 length is 13 residues. Germline V gene data show CDR1 as SNHLY and CDR2 as FYNNEI. The CDR3 spells CATLHNVNEKLFF. The CDR3 nucleotides read TGTGCCACCCTCCACAATGTTAATGAAAAACTGTTTTTT.

The J gene is TRBJ2-1, the V gene TRBV30; D gene uncertain. V was shortened by 5 bases and J by 4 bases, with 6 bases between the two germline ends. The germline CDR1 and CDR2 sequences are GTSNPN and SVGIG (reference sequence). The CDR3 covers 11 residues. The DNA for the CDR3 is TGTGCCTGGGAACTTTACAATGAGCAGTTCTTC. Its translation: CAWELYNEQFF. Drawing the rest from reference TRBV30 and TRBJ2-1, the complete variable domain is SQTIHQWPATLVQPVGSPLSLECTVEGTSNPNLYWYRQAAGRGLQLLFYSVGIGQISSEVPQNLSASRPQDRQFILSSKKLLLSDSGFYLCAWELYNEQFFGPGTRLTVL.

This sequence joins TRBV9 and TRBJ1-6, with D possibly matching TRBD1 (6 bases). Trimming removed 4 bases at V and 2 bases at J, with 19 bases between. Per the germline V gene, CDR1 is SGDLS and CDR2 is YYNGEE. The CDR3 runs 18 residues. CDR3 sequence reads: CASSPLTVDSTYNSPLHF. The CDR3 coding sequence is TGTGCCAGCAGCCCTCTGACGGTGGACAGCACCTATAATTCACCCCTCCACTTT.

CDR3 region: CASSLFGDINEKLFF. For the CDR3, the DNA is TGTGCCAGCAGTTTATTCGGGGATATTAATGAAAAACTGTTTTTT. The chain combines TRBV28 with TRBJ1-4, with no clear D. CDR3 length: 15 residues. Per germline, CDR1 MDHEN and CDR2 SYDVKM. Trimming cost V 1 base and J 4 bases, with 10 bases left between them.

CDR3 protein: CASSVARNSDEQFF. The CDR3 DNA reads TGTGCCAGCAGCGTAGCGAGGAACTCAGATGAGCAGTTCTTC. The rearrangement links TRBV9 to TRBJ2-1; no clear D. Germline V gene lookup returns CDR1 SGDLS and CDR2 YYNGEE. The CDR3 has 14 residues. Deletions cut 0 bases from V and 8 bases from J, with 12 bases between.

This rearrangement joins TRBV11-2 to TRBJ2-7; TRBD1 is a possible D gene (6 bases). The CDR3 runs to 15 residues. V was clipped by 2 bases and J by 0 bases, with 11 bases between them. Germline lookup yields CDR1 SGHAT and CDR2 FQNNGV. CDR3 protein: CASSLQGQPSYEQYF. As DNA, the CDR3 is TGTGCCAGCAGCTTACAGGGGCAACCCTCCTACGAGCAGTACTTC. Drawing the rest from reference TRBV11-2 and TRBJ2-7, the complete variable domain is EAGVAQSPRYKIIEKRQSVAFWCNPISGHATLYWYQQILGQGPKLLIQFQNNGVVDDSQLPKDRFSAERLKGVDSTLKIQPAKLEDSAVYLCASSLQGQPSYEQYFGPGTRLTVT.

This clone showed up many times. The V and J genes are TRBV5-1 and TRBJ2-1, with 7 positions matching TRBD2. J gave up 2 bases and V 5 bases, and 19 bases lay outside the gene matches. This CDR3 has 19 amino acids. Germline V gene data show CDR1 as SGHRS and CDR2 as YFSETQ. The CDR3 spells CASRRQFSLREGTYNEQFF. DNA for the CDR3: TGCGCCAGCAGACGACAATTTAGCTTGAGGGAGGGCACCTACAATGAGCAGTTCTTC. Full variable domain (outside the CDR3, taken from reference TRBV5-1 and TRBJ2-1): KAGVTQTPRYLIKTRGQQVTLSCSPISGHRSVSWYQQTPGQGLQFLFEYFSETQRNKGNFPGRFSGRQFSNSRSEMNVSTLELGDSALYLCASRRQFSLREGTYNEQFFGPGTRLTVL.

The gene calls are TRBV12-3 or TRBV12-4 and TRBJ1-2; 7 bases are a match to TRBD1. The length of the CDR3 is 13 residues. J gave up 4 bases and V 6 bases, and 5 bases lay outside the gene matches. The CDR3 coding sequence is TGTGCCAGCAGCGCGGGACAGAGCTATGGCTACACCTTC. Protein product: CASSAGQSYGYTF.

Concerning this clone itself: Other DNA sequences of this sample code for an identical CDR3. V is TRBV3-1 (or the pseudogene TRBV3-2) and J is TRBJ2-5, with a weak D call TRBD2 (6 bases). The germline gives CDR1 LGHDT, CDR2 YNNKEL (reference sequence). V was pared by 1 base and J by 4 bases, with 10 bases between. This CDR3 spans 14 amino acids. The CDR3: CASSQGGGGETQYF. The DNA of the CDR3 is TGTGCCAGCAGCCAAGGGGGAGGTGGAGAGACCCAGTACTTC.

J is TRBJ1-1 and V is TRBV19; D ambiguous. The CDR3 covers 13 residues. CDR1 LNHDA and CDR2 SQIVND come from the germline V gene (reference sequence). Trimming shortened V by 6 bases and J by 1 base, and 9 bases separated the two germline ends. Here the CDR3 reads CASRYYRNTEAFF. As DNA, the CDR3 is TGTGCCAGTAGATATTACAGGAACACTGAAGCTTTCTTT.

The chain uses TRBV15 and TRBJ2-2; the D gene is possibly TRBD2 (5 bases). CDR3 length: 14 amino acids. CDR1 is LNHNV, CDR2 YYDKDF, per germline (reference sequence). V was shortened by 5 bases and J by 4 bases, with 11 bases between the two germline ends. The CDR3 sequence is CATSRLRGTGELFF. CDR3 DNA: TGTGCCACCAGCCGACTACGTGGCACCGGGGAGCTGTTTTTT.

V is TRBV7-8 and J is TRBJ2-1; D possibly corresponds to TRBD1 (6 bases). Germline assignment: CDR1 SGHVS and CDR2 FQNEAQ. CDR3 length: 12 amino acids. The germline V and J ends were trimmed by 5 bases and 12 bases, with 14 bases remaining between them. Here the CDR3 reads CASSTQQGAQFF. The CDR3 bases are TGTGCCAGCAGCACCCAACAGGGCGCGCAGTTCTTC.

The genes are TRBV5-5 and TRBJ2-7; 7 bases are a match to TRBD2. CDR1 SGHKS and CDR2 YYEKEE come from the germline V gene (reference sequence). CDR3 length equals 15 residues. J gave up 2 bases and V 4 bases, and 9 bases lay outside the gene matches. The CDR3 sequence: CASSLQAGVPYEQYF. Written as DNA, the CDR3 is TGTGCCAGCAGCCTTCAGGCGGGAGTCCCCTACGAGCAGTACTTC. The full variable domain, rest sourced from reference TRBV5-5 and TRBJ2-7, is DAGVTQSPTHLIKTRGQQVTLRCSPISGHKSVSWYQQVLGQGPQFIFQYYEKEERGRGNFPDRFSARQFPNYSSELNVNALLLGDSALYLCASSLQAGVPYEQYFGPGTRLTVT.

The chain combines TRBV3-1 (or the pseudogene TRBV3-2) with TRBJ2-1; 13 nucleotides match TRBD2. The CDR3 has 17 amino acids. In germline, CDR1 is LGHDT, CDR2 YNNKEL (reference sequence). Losses at the gene ends were 1 base for V and 8 bases for J; bases not matched to a gene: 8. In DNA form, the CDR3 reads TGTGCCAGCAGCCAAGCATCGGGACTAGCGGGACTCGATGAGCAGTTCTTC. This sequence encodes CASSQASGLAGLDEQFF.

V gene TRBV9 combines with J gene TRBJ1-2; 10 bases line up with TRBD1. V lost 4 bases and J lost 6; bases outside the gene matches: 6. The CDR3 covers 14 residues. The germline V gene has CDR1 SGDLS and CDR2 YYNGEE. CDR3 in DNA: TGTGCCAGCAGCACTACCGGGACAGGGGATGGCTACACCTTC. Its protein product is CASSTTGTGDGYTF.

This clone was seen more than once but under ten times. The chain combines TRBV10-3 with TRBJ2-6; D call uncertain. Germline loops: CDR1 ENHRY, CDR2 SYGVKD. V was clipped by 8 bases and J by 2 bases, with 7 bases between them. The CDR3 contains 13 residues. The CDR3 sequence: CAIEVAGANVLTF. The CDR3 DNA sequence: TGTGCCATCGAGGTAGCTGGGGCCAACGTCCTGACTTTC.

A remark on this clone: A read error may account for a junction end that differs from germline. The chain employs TRBV5-1 and TRBJ2-3; 7 bases are a match to TRBD2. The germline CDR1 and CDR2 sequences are SGHRS and YFSETQ. This CDR3 has 13 residues. The CDR3 sequence: CASSPTSTDTQYF. In DNA form, the CDR3 reads TGCGCCAGCAGCCCGACTAGCACGGATACGCAGTATTTT.

The V call is TRBV19, the J call TRBJ2-7, with D possibly TRBD2 on 5 matching bases. CDR1 and CDR2 (germline): LNHDA, SQIVND (reference sequence). The CDR3 covers 13 residues. Trimming took 7 bases from V and 2 from J, leaving 12 bases between them. The CDR3 spells CASTLWRPYEQYF. The CDR3 DNA follows: TGTGCCAGTACCCTTTGGAGGCCCTACGAGCAGTACTTC.

This chain links TRBV28 with TRBJ2-7; D unresolved. The CDR3 has 12 residues. The germline CDR1 and CDR2 sequences are MDHEN and SYDVKM. V lost 8 bases and J lost 2, with 10 bases in between. CDR3 sequence reads: CASEDYAYEQYF. CDR3 sequence (DNA): TGTGCCAGCGAGGATTACGCCTACGAGCAGTACTTC.

V and J are TRBV7-2 and TRBJ1-6, with D possibly matching TRBD1 (6 bases). V lost 2 bases to trimming and J lost 4 bases, with 18 bases between them. The CDR3 contains 18 residues. Germline V lookup: CDR1 SGHTA, CDR2 FQGNSA. The CDR3 loop is CASSLLFQGTMYNSPLHF. The CDR3 DNA follows: TGTGCCAGCAGCTTACTATTTCAGGGGACTATGTATAATTCACCCCTCCACTTT.

J is TRBJ1-6 and V is TRBV5-1; TRBD1 matches 8 bases. The length of the CDR3 is 16 residues. With V trimmed by 4 bases and J by 11 bases, 14 bases remained unmatched. CDR1 is SGHRS, CDR2 YFSETQ, per germline. The CDR3 DNA sequence: TGCGCCAGCAGCCAAGGGGGGACAGGCCTCTCCCCACCCCTCCACTTT. The encoded protein is CASSQGGTGLSPPLHF. The full variable domain, completed using reference TRBV5-1 and TRBJ1-6, is KAGVTQTPRYLIKTRGQQVTLSCSPISGHRSVSWYQQTPGQGLQFLFEYFSETQRNKGNFPGRFSGRQFSNSRSEMNVSTLELGDSALYLCASSQGGTGLSPPLHFGNGTRLTVT.

The chain combines TRBV5-1 with TRBJ2-5, with D possibly matching TRBD2 (5 bases). The CDR3 sequence is 13 residues long. V dropped 2 bases and J dropped 2 bases, with 7 bases sitting between them. Germline V gives CDR1 SGHRS, CDR2 YFSETQ. The CDR3 DNA sequence: TGCGCCAGCAGCTTACTAGTTCAAGAGACCCAGTACTTC. This codes for CASSLLVQETQYF.

The chain carries TRBV7-9 and TRBJ1-6, with 9 positions matching TRBD1. This CDR3 comprises 18 residues. V trimming: 5 bases; J trimming: 3 bases; junction bases outside the gene matches: 11. Germline CDR1 SEHNR, CDR2 FQNEAQ (reference sequence). CDR3 DNA: TGTGCCAGCAGCGGAGGGACAGGGCGGGAATTCTATAATTCACCCCTCCACTTT. Protein sequence: CASSGGTGREFYNSPLHF.

This chain joins TRBV19 and TRBJ1-5; possible D gene TRBD1, 5 bases. The CDR3 spans 14 residues. The V end lost 5 bases, the J end lost 4 bases, and 12 bases lay between the germline ends. Germline lookup yields CDR1 LNHDA and CDR2 SQIVND (reference sequence). CDR3 region: CASSLRTQNQPQHF. In nucleotides, the CDR3 is TGTGCCAGTAGTCTCCGGACACAAAATCAGCCCCAGCATTTT.

The chain uses TRBV5-6 and TRBJ2-7, with 10 bases lining up with TRBD1. Germline values: CDR1 SGHDT, CDR2 YYEEEE. The CDR3 has 15 amino acids. V lost 0 bases to trimming and J lost 3 bases; unmatched junction nucleotides: 3. CDR3 region: CASSLAGQGLYEQYF. The DNA for the CDR3 is TGTGCCAGCAGCTTGGCGGGACAGGGGCTCTACGAGCAGTACTTC. The full variable domain, rest sourced from reference TRBV5-6 and TRBJ2-7, is DAGVTQSPTHLIKTRGQQVTLRCSPKSGHDTVSWYQQALGQGPQFIFQYYEEEERQRGNFPDRFSGHQFPNYSSELNVNALLLGDSALYLCASSLAGQGLYEQYFGPGTRLTVT.

Note on this clone: This specimen includes other DNA sequences encoding the same CDR3. The chain couples TRBV5-1 to TRBJ1-5; a possible D gene is TRBD1 (6 bases). CDR1 and CDR2 (germline): SGHRS, YFSETQ. V was shortened by 0 bases and J by 6 bases, with 7 bases between the two germline ends. This CDR3 has 13 amino acids. The CDR3 is CASSLGGGQPQHF. The CDR3 DNA follows: TGCGCCAGCAGCTTGGGAGGGGGTCAGCCCCAGCATTTT.